This entry describes one TCR beta chain. V was cut by 3 bases and J by 2 bases, with 15 bases left in between. Germline values: CDR1 SGHTA, CDR2 FQGNSA. CDR3 size: 16 residues. Source study methods: Reference gene primer amplification gave nucleated cell count estimates. Assay: immunoSEQ multiplex PCR; the TCRdb copy retains only in-frame clones and omits some. V and J calls and clone size are given by that table; D and trimming were obtained from the DNA. The table has roughly 250,000 clones, 70% to 90% seen once; the top ten hold roughly 2%. This entry belongs to a study of blood T cell repertoires in COVID-19.

The V and J genes are TRBV7-2 and TRBJ2-3; D might be TRBD1 (6 bases). Material: peripheral blood. The TCR comes from a woman aged 40 to 50 who had recovered from COVID-19. CDR3 nucleotides: TGTGCCAGCAGCTTCACCGGGACATCTCCCACAGATACGCAGTATTTT. Translated, it gives CASSFTGTSPTDTQYF.